This T cell receptor beta chain was found in a study of blood T cell repertoires in COVID-19. Assay used: immunoSEQ multiplex PCR; TCRdb lists only in-frame clones, some missing. Of around 200,000 clones listed, 78% are singletons. CDR1 MNHEY and CDR2 SVGEGT come from the germline V gene. This CDR3 spans 14 amino acids. The V gene lost 5 bases and the J gene lost 3 bases, with 13 bases spanning the gap. The chain links TRBV6-2 or TRBV6-3 to TRBJ1-2; weak D call: TRBD1 (5 bases). The material sequenced was peripheral blood. The source is a woman at least 80 years old with active or convalescent COVID-19. This CDR3 reads CASSRQPSDYGYTF. In DNA, the CDR3 is TGTGCCAGCAGTCGACAGCCATCAGACTATGGCTACACCTTC.